Listed below are T cell receptor beta chains from one sample, sequenced in a study of blood T cells in healthy people across ages. TCRdb analysed the 5' RACE reads with MiXCR anew, one entry per CDR3 protein. The sample records roughly 900,000 distinct CDR3 sequences, 48% being singletons. Material: blood. These receptors all stem from a man between 25 and 39 years old in good health. The CDR3 runs from the conserved cysteine through the conserved F or W. The order of the fields is clone size, J gene, D gene, V gene, CDR3 DNA, CDR3 protein. The D gene is left open where the match is weak. A clone size is listed for some rows: how often the clone was seen (once, few, many), or a class if it is expanded.

size: NA; J: TRBJ1-5; D: TRBD1; V: TRBV6-5; DNA: TGTGCCAGCAGTTACAAGGGGGCCCCCAATCAGCCCCAGCATTTT; CDR3: CASSYKGAPNQPQHF
size: once; J: TRBJ2-1; D: NA; V: TRBV6-2/TRBV6-3; DNA: TGTGCCAGCAGTTTGAGGCGCACCCTTTACAATGAGCAGTTCTTC; CDR3: CASSLRRTLYNEQFF
size: few; J: TRBJ2-1; D: NA; V: TRBV7-2; DNA: TGTGCCAGCAGCTTAAGGTCGGGCAGGTCCCCAATATCCTCCTACAATGAGCAGTTCTTC; CDR3: CASSLRSGRSPISSYNEQFF
size: few; J: TRBJ1-6; D: NA; V: TRBV7-2; DNA: TGTGCCAGCAGCGTCTCGGGGGGGATCGGTTCACCCCTCCACTTT; CDR3: CASSVSGGIGSPLHF
size: few; J: TRBJ2-3; D: NA; V: TRBV12-3/TRBV12-4; DNA: TGTGCCAGCAGTTTAGAAGGTTGGGATACGCAGTATTTT; CDR3: CASSLEGWDTQYF
size: NA; J: TRBJ1-1; D: NA; V: TRBV7-2; DNA: TGTGCCAGCAGCCGAACCAGGGGAGAGAGCACTGAAGCTTTCTTT; CDR3: CASSRTRGESTEAFF
size: NA; J: TRBJ1-5; D: NA; V: TRBV3-1; DNA: TGTGCCAGCAGCCAAAGTCAGGGCCAGCCCCAGCATTTT; CDR3: CASSQSQGQPQHF
size: NA; J: TRBJ2-1; D: NA; V: TRBV29-1; DNA: TGCAGCGTAGAGACGGGCAGGGCCGGAGCCCGGTTCTTC; CDR3: CSVETGRAGARFF
size: NA; J: TRBJ2-3; D: NA; V: TRBV11-2; DNA: TGTGCCAGCAGCTTAGAGCCGGGGTGGACAGATACGCAGTATTTT; CDR3: CASSLEPGWTDTQYF
size: many; J: TRBJ1-2; D: NA; V: TRBV6-5; DNA: TGTGCCAGCAGTTACGTGGGGAGTAGCTACACCTTC; CDR3: CASSYVGSSYTF
size: few; J: TRBJ2-5; D: NA; V: TRBV11-3; DNA: TGTGCCAGCAGCTTAACTGAACAGGGCCAAGAGACCCAGTACTTC; CDR3: CASSLTEQGQETQYF
size: NA; J: TRBJ2-3; D: TRBD2; V: TRBV7-2; DNA: TGTGCCAGCAGCGCCGCGGGGGTTGCAGATACGCAGTATTTT; CDR3: CASSAAGVADTQYF
size: once; J: TRBJ2-2; D: NA; V: TRBV20-1; DNA: TGCAGTGCTAGAATCCCTGGCGGGGAGCTGTTTTTT; CDR3: CSARIPGGELFF
size: NA; J: TRBJ2-1; D: NA; V: TRBV7-2; DNA: TGTGCCAGCAGCTTGACCGGGGCTAATCATTATGAGCAGTTCTTC; CDR3: CASSLTGANHYEQFF
size: many; J: TRBJ1-6; D: NA; V: TRBV5-1; DNA: TGCGCCAGCAGCTTGGCCGAATGGAATTCACCCCTCCACTTT; CDR3: CASSLAEWNSPLHF
size: NA; J: TRBJ1-1; D: NA; V: TRBV7-2; DNA: TGTGCCAGCAGACCCCCTATTAAGAACACTGAAGCTTTCTTT; CDR3: CASRPPIKNTEAFF
size: few; J: TRBJ1-6; D: NA; V: TRBV20-1; DNA: TGCAGTGCTAGACACCCTAGCGGGTCACCCCTCCACTTT; CDR3: CSARHPSGSPLHF
size: NA; J: TRBJ2-5; D: TRBD1; V: TRBV6-2/TRBV6-3; DNA: TGTGCCAGCAGTCGGAACCGGGACAGGGGGGCAGAGCAGTACTTC; CDR3: CASSRNRDRGAEQYF
size: NA; J: TRBJ2-1; D: TRBD2; V: TRBV7-9; DNA: TGTGCCAGCAGCCCCCGGACTAGCGGGGACCTGGGTGAGCAGTTCTTC; CDR3: CASSPRTSGDLGEQFF
size: few; J: TRBJ1-6; D: NA; V: TRBV20-1; DNA: TGCAGTGCTAGACCCACCGGGACCGGACGGTCACCCCTCCACTTT; CDR3: CSARPTGTGRSPLHF
size: NA; J: TRBJ2-3; D: NA; V: TRBV24-1; DNA: TGTGCCACCAGTCAGGCGGGGGCCACAGATACGCAGTATTTT; CDR3: CATSQAGATDTQYF
size: NA; J: TRBJ2-3; D: TRBD1; V: TRBV7-3; DNA: TGTGCCAGCAGCCGAACAGGGGGCCTCAATTCTCGCACAGATACGCAGTATTTT; CDR3: CASSRTGGLNSRTDTQYF
size: NA; J: TRBJ1-5; D: NA; V: TRBV10-3; DNA: TGTGCCATCAGTGAGTCGGCAGGCGATAGCAATCAGCCCCAGCATTTT; CDR3: CAISESAGDSNQPQHF
size: few; J: TRBJ1-1; D: TRBD1; V: TRBV5-6; DNA: TGTGCCAGCAGCTCGCCGGGACAGATGAACACTGAAGCTTTCTTT; CDR3: CASSSPGQMNTEAFF
size: few; J: TRBJ2-5; D: TRBD2; V: TRBV24-1; DNA: TGTGCCACCATGACTAGCCTGTCAGGGGAGACCCAGTACTTC; CDR3: CATMTSLSGETQYF
size: few; J: TRBJ2-1; D: NA; V: TRBV4-3; DNA: TGCGCCAGCAGCCAGCCTATTTCACAGGGTAGTAATGAGCAGTTCTTC; CDR3: CASSQPISQGSNEQFF
size: few; J: TRBJ2-1; D: NA; V: TRBV7-2; DNA: TGTGCCAGCAGCGACAGAAGCCCCTCGGAGCAGTTCTTC; CDR3: CASSDRSPSEQFF
size: NA; J: TRBJ2-4; D: NA; V: TRBV7-9; DNA: TGTGCCAGTAGCGCAGGGTTGGGGTTAGCCAAAAACATTCAGTACTTC; CDR3: CASSAGLGLAKNIQYF
size: NA; J: TRBJ2-5; D: NA; V: TRBV20-1; DNA: TGCAGTGCTAGGGGAGAGGGAGAGACCCAGTACTTC; CDR3: CSARGEGETQYF
size: NA; J: TRBJ2-1; D: NA; V: TRBV13; DNA: TGTGCCAGTAGCTTCGAGGCGGGACCCAAGAATGAGCAGTTCTTC; CDR3: CASSFEAGPKNEQFF
size: NA; J: TRBJ2-5; D: TRBD1; V: TRBV6-5; DNA: TGTGCCAGCAGTTACCTCGGGACAGGGGTCCGTCAGACCCAGTACTTC; CDR3: CASSYLGTGVRQTQYF
size: NA; J: TRBJ2-1; D: TRBD2; V: TRBV4-3; DNA: TGCGCCAGCAGCCAAGCTACGGGGGGGCCTGATGAGCAGTTCTTC; CDR3: CASSQATGGPDEQFF